This record looks at one T cell receptor beta chain sequence and its context. The junction does not match germline at one end; this may be a read error. These data are taken from a study of Graves' ophthalmopathy and Graves' hyperthyroidism. This CDR3 is 16 amino acids long. CDR1 is KGHDR and CDR2 is SFDVKD in the germline V gene. Amplified material comprised TCR beta CDR3 regions derived from RNA transcripts. HTBI-primed first-round RT-PCR preceded second-round multiplex PCR. TCRdb re-called the multiplex PCR reads through MiXCR, storing one row per CDR3 protein. The data hold 650,000 to 900,000 distinct CDR3 sequences, with roughly two fifths observed a single time.

The sample consisted of peripheral blood. The receptor was isolated from an adult man with Graves' ophthalmopathy. The rearrangement joins TRBV24-1 to TRBJ1-5; 11 nucleotides agree with TRBD1. CDR3 region: CASSYLGQGVSQPQHF. DNA for the CDR3: TGTGCCAGCAGTTACCTGGGACAGGGGGTCAGTCAGCCCCAGCATTTT.